This entry describes one T cell receptor (beta chain). This clonotype was seen more than once but under ten times. It lacks a known antigen. It has no much larger one-base neighbor in the sample; base qualities were not kept. The data originate from a study of T cells in Graves' hyperthyroidism and ophthalmopathy (dated by TCRdb to about 2019). Notes on the research overall: Peripheral blood samples were taken at the time of initial diagnosis, prior to any treatment. Following sampling, methimazole starting at 30 mg daily was given to hyperthyroidism patients, and high-dose intravenous methylprednisolone was given to ophthalmopathy patients. A discovery cohort of about a hundred patients, approximately 45 with Graves' ophthalmopathy and 57 with stable Graves' hyperthyroidism, was used to find distinguishing TCR V-J signatures. Whether ophthalmopathy could be predicted prospectively was tested in an independent validation cohort made up of roughly 19 hyperthyroidism patients plus 17 patients who later progressed to ophthalmopathy. TCR Vbeta CDR3 sequencing of 120 to 150 peripheral blood samples (roughly 41 ophthalmopathy, approximately 80 hyperthyroidism and roughly 17 progressor patients) is reported in the paper. The study also compared thyroid tissue and blood T-cell repertoires from a handful of Graves' hyperthyroidism patients. The 85 to 100 discovery patients were divided at random into training and test sets in a 7:3 ratio. Study-wide conclusions, independent of this receptor: Sample size was not statistically predetermined, and investigators were not blinded to group allocation. Most expanded thyroid clonotypes (frequency above 0.001) were also found in blood, which suggests that blood repertoires may mirror thyroid immune responses. In validation, the model predicted progression to ophthalmopathy a median of about 6 months before onset, with approximately 68% sensitivity and roughly 79% specificity. Ophthalmopathy was separated from stable hyperthyroidism by a 13 V-J signature model, with over 85% sensitivity and 81% to 83% specificity obtained in cross-validation and 80%/75% obtained in testing.

The TCR beta CDR3 regions were amplified from the RNA transcripts. A first-round RT-PCR of the TCR CDR3 used the HTBI primer set with the Qiagen OneStep RT-PCR kit. Libraries were constructed in a second round of multiplex PCR, after which size selection and purification were carried out. Sequencing of the libraries was done on an Illumina HiSeq2000 using paired-end 100 bp reads. Per the authors' processing: SOAPnuke was used to process the raw data, with reads discarded if the reads contained adapters or uncalled bases, had a mean Phred below 15, or lacked an exact constant-primer or identifier match. COPE v1.2.5 was used to merge the high-quality paired reads, and each unique nucleotide sequence was defined as a clonotype. MiTCR v1.1 was used to align the clonotypes against IMGT TRBV, TRBD and TRBJ reference segments. Analysis was restricted to V-J combinations with a frequency above 0.0001, which covered about 99% of repertoires. A TCS score was defined as the ratio of F50 (clonal expansion) to E x V (chaos), with BLOSUM62-based TCRdist applied between CDR3 peptides within each V-J. Welch's t-statistics and random forest reduced around 520 V-J features to roughly 13, which were used in a naive Bayes classifier (R e1071). The raw public data were reprocessed by TCRdb itself: fastp quality trimming at Q25, MiXCR clonotype calling, in-frame beta chains only. Each CDR3 protein gets just one entry, which takes the most common genes and DNA from the rows behind it. The V and J calls reflect TCRdb's pipeline rather than the authors' work. Within this sample are a few hundred thousand distinct CDR3 sequences, with approximately 15% of them counted one time only. About 20% of the sample rests with the top ten.

Measured from the cysteine to the phenylalanine, the CDR3 is 11 residues long. The only DNA kept is the CDR3, 33 bases in frame from the first base. Taken from the germline V gene, the CDR1 and CDR2 loops are SQVTM and ANQGSEA. V has 3 bases trimmed and J has 5 bases trimmed; junction bases matching no gene number 1. Ophthalmopathy patients had moderately to severely active disease, Clinical Activity Score of at least 3, NOSPECS grade of at least 4, and duration under 3 months. Any patient with an uncontrolled infection, another autoimmune disease, pregnancy or lactation was excluded. Diagnoses were based on clinical symptoms, serum thyroxine and TRAb, thyroid ultrasound and orbital computed tomography. PBMCs were isolated from more than 8 ml of fresh peripheral blood by Ficoll-Paque density gradient centrifugation. Total RNA was extracted with Trizol reagent, and quality was checked on an Agilent 2100 Bioanalyzer.

The sample comprised blood. This clonotype originated in a woman aged 25-40 years with Graves' ophthalmopathy. The receptor chain draws on TRBV29-1 and TRBJ2-7, and 7 junction bases match TRBD2. The bases read TGCAGCGTTGAGGGGAGGGACGAGCAGTACTTC. Its coded protein is CSVEGRDEQYF.